The 5 T cell receptor beta chains presented below share a single source sample, sequenced in a study of T cells in Graves' hyperthyroidism and ophthalmopathy. RNA transcripts gave rise to amplified TCR beta CDR3 regions. The primer set for the first-round RT-PCR of the TCR CDR3 was HTBI. From the multiplex PCR reads, TCRdb called clonotypes with MiXCR, one entry per CDR3 protein. The data show fewer than 200,000 distinct CDR3 sequences, with 17% seen just once and roughly 28% held by the top ten. What was sequenced was blood. These receptors were taken from a woman between 45 and 60 years old with Graves' hyperthyroidism.

This clonotype was found a few times. The chain has TRBV4-3 and TRBJ2-1, with 8 bases fitting TRBD2. The V gene's germline CDR1 is LGHNA and CDR2 YSLEER. After removal of 0 bases from V and 7 bases from J, the junction contained 2 bases not matched to a gene. This CDR3 region has 14 residues. CDR3 sequence: CASSQDGTRNEQFF. CDR3 sequence (DNA): TGCGCCAGCAGCCAAGATGGGACTAGAAATGAGCAGTTCTTC.

In its sample, this clonotype was seen many times. This chain connects TRBV5-1 to TRBJ2-3; the D gene could be TRBD1 or TRBD2 (6 bases each). The V gene's germline CDR1 is SGHRS and CDR2 YFSETQ. The ends were cut back, 0 bases at V and 2 bases at J, with 10 bases in the middle. The CDR3 spans 15 residues. Written as DNA, the CDR3 is TGCGCCAGCAGCTTGGGGGGGGCCCCCACAGATACGCAGTATTTT. Translating it yields CASSLGGAPTDTQYF.

This clonotype was found many times. This chain joins TRBV5-1 and TRBJ1-1; TRBD1 agrees at 7 bases. The J segment lost 1 base and the V segment lost 4 bases, leaving 4 bases of the junction unmatched. The V gene's germline CDR1 is SGHRS and CDR2 YFSETQ. The CDR3 runs 14 residues. CDR3 sequence reads: CASSIGQANTEAFF. CDR3 DNA: TGCGCCAGCAGCATTGGACAGGCGAACACTGAAGCTTTCTTT.

This clonotype was seen ten or more times. This sequence joins TRBV28 and TRBJ1-2; no firm D call. The germline V gene has CDR1 MDHEN and CDR2 SYDVKM. V was cut by 5 bases and J by 6 bases, with 10 bases left in between. The length of the CDR3 is 12 residues. The CDR3 loop is CASSHLRNGYTF. The CDR3 nucleotides read TGTGCCAGCAGTCATTTACGCAATGGCTACACCTTC.

This clonotype showed up many times. The chain carries TRBV7-9 and TRBJ2-1; 7 nucleotides line up with TRBD1. The CDR3 has 11 amino acids. V was pared by 3 bases and J by 14 bases, with 4 bases of the junction left unmatched. Germline assignment: CDR1 SEHNR and CDR2 FQNEAQ (reference sequence). DNA for the CDR3: TGTGCCAGCAGCTTTGGACAGGAGGAGTTCTTC. Residues: CASSFGQEEFF.